Listed here are 32 T cell receptor beta chains from one sample, sequenced in a study of blood T cell repertoires in COVID-19. The method was immunoSEQ multiplex PCR; TCRdb's version includes in-frame clones alone and lacks a portion of them. This sample has some 270,000 clones, with roughly 84% found just once. Sequencing was performed on peripheral blood. These receptors were collected from a woman in her thirties or forties who had recovered from COVID-19.

This rearrangement joins TRBV6-2 or TRBV6-3 to TRBJ2-3; 10 bases are shared with TRBD2. Looked up from germline, CDR1 is MNHEY and CDR2 is SVGEGT. This CDR3 is built from 19 residues. V lost 0 bases, J lost 6 bases, and 15 bases stayed unmatched. The CDR3 DNA sequence: TGTGCCAGCAGTTACTCTTCCCGACTAGCGGGTAAAACTGGTGATACGCAGTATTTT. Translation: CASSYSSRLAGKTGDTQYF.

This chain connects TRBV2 to TRBJ2-3; 13 positions match TRBD2. Germline V gene sequence: CDR1 SNHLY, CDR2 FYNNEI. The V gene end was trimmed by 6 bases and the J gene end by 5 bases; junction bases not matched to a gene: 14. The CDR3 runs to 18 residues. CDR3 sequence reads: CASRFGTSGTSRRDTQYF. The CDR3 region has the DNA TGTGCCAGCAGATTCGGGACTAGCGGGACCTCGCGCCGAGATACGCAGTATTTT.

V and J are TRBV5-1 and TRBJ1-4, with 7 bases lining up with TRBD1. The trim removed 5 bases at V and 4 bases at J, leaving 8 bases unmatched. The CDR3 extends over 15 amino acids. CDR1 and CDR2 (germline): SGHRS, YFSETQ. CDR3 nucleotides: TGCGCCAGCAGTCTCTTCGGGGACAGTAATGAAAAACTGTTTTTT. Residues: CASSLFGDSNEKLFF.

This chain connects TRBV5-1 to TRBJ2-4; 7 bases fit TRBD1. This CDR3 contains 12 residues. Germline V lookup: CDR1 SGHRS, CDR2 YFSETQ. V dropped 4 bases and J dropped 16; count of bases not matched to a gene: 11. CDR3 nucleotide sequence: TGCGCCAGCAGCATTCAGGGGGACAGACCTTACTTC. It codes for CASSIQGDRPYF.

The table lists this clone with a few counts. The V call is TRBV5-1, the J call TRBJ1-2, with 7 bases identical to TRBD1. This CDR3 contains 14 residues. Germline V CDR1 and CDR2: SGHRS, YFSETQ. Trimming removed 4 bases from V and 7 bases from J; junction bases left unmatched: 10. CDR3 bases: TGCGCCAGCAGCCCCGAGACAGGGATCGGTGGCTACACCTTC. Translated, it gives CASSPETGIGGYTF. Full variable domain (outside the CDR3, taken from reference TRBV5-1 and TRBJ1-2): KAGVTQTPRYLIKTRGQQVTLSCSPISGHRSVSWYQQTPGQGLQFLFEYFSETQRNKGNFPGRFSGRQFSNSRSEMNVSTLELGDSALYLCASSPETGIGGYTFGSGTRLTVV.

The chain links TRBV11-2 to TRBJ2-3; tentatively, D is TRBD1 (6 bases). The CDR3 totals 15 residues. V lost 1 base, J lost 2 bases, and 10 bases lay in between. Germline lookup yields CDR1 SGHAT and CDR2 FQNNGV. CDR3 bases: TGTGCCAGCAGCTTAGGGGGGCAGACCACAGATACGCAGTATTTT. Translation gives CASSLGGQTTDTQYF.

The chain combines TRBV7-2 with TRBJ2-2; unclear D gene. V was shortened by 2 bases and J by 3 bases, with 7 bases between the two germline ends. This CDR3 comprises 14 residues. Germline CDR1 reads SGHTA; CDR2 reads FQGNSA. CDR3 coding DNA: TGTGCCAGCAGCTTAACACGGGACACCGGGGAGCTGTTTTTT. Its translation: CASSLTRDTGELFF.

The rearrangement links TRBV6-5 to TRBJ1-5, with D tentatively TRBD1 (5 bases). Per germline, CDR1 MNHEY and CDR2 SVGAGI. The CDR3 spans 13 residues. V lost 6 bases, J lost 6 bases, and 12 bases lay in between. The CDR3 DNA reads TGTGCCAGCAGGGGGCGGTGGGGTCAGCCCCAGCATTTT. This gives the protein CASRGRWGQPQHF.

This clone was picked up a small number of times. This chain links TRBV6-5 with TRBJ2-5; 9 bases map to TRBD2. Germline V gene sequence: CDR1 MNHEY, CDR2 SVGAGI. Losses at the gene ends were 2 bases for V and 3 bases for J; bases not matched to a gene: 4. The CDR3 spans 15 residues. CDR3 DNA: TGTGCCAGCAGTTACGCGGGGGGGCTCAAAGAGACCCAGTACTTC. It encodes CASSYAGGLKETQYF.

The rearrangement links TRBV19 to TRBJ1-2, with 7 bases that match TRBD1. The CDR3 loop spans 12 amino acids. Germline values: CDR1 LNHDA, CDR2 SQIVND (reference sequence). Trimming removed 6 bases from V and 10 bases from J; junction bases left unmatched: 8. DNA of the CDR3: TGTGCCAGTAGACCTACGGGACAGACCTACACCTTC. Encoded protein: CASRPTGQTYTF.

The rearrangement joins TRBV28 to TRBJ2-7; 7 nucleotides match TRBD2. CDR1 and CDR2 (germline): MDHEN, SYDVKM. The CDR3 spans 16 residues. Unmatched junction bases numbered 12, after V lost 5 bases and J lost 2 bases. This CDR3 reads CASSPGGWEVPYEQYF. The CDR3 nucleotides read TGTGCCAGCAGTCCGGGAGGCTGGGAGGTCCCCTACGAGCAGTACTTC.

This chain links TRBV6-5 with TRBJ1-3, with 7 bases identical to TRBD1. V was clipped by 7 bases and J by 0 bases; unmatched bases: 6. Germline V gives CDR1 MNHEY, CDR2 SVGAGI. This CDR3 spans 15 amino acids. The CDR3 DNA sequence: TGTGCCAGCACCCGCCGGGACAGCTCTGGAAACACCATATATTTT. It yields the protein CASTRRDSSGNTIYF.

V is TRBV28 and J is TRBJ2-2, with 8 nucleotides matching TRBD1. The CDR3 is 16 residues long. Germline assignment: CDR1 MDHEN and CDR2 SYDVKM. J lost 5 bases, V lost 4 bases, and 9 bases had no gene match. The DNA of the CDR3 is TGTGCCAGCAGTTCTCCGGGACAGGTGTTAACCGGGGAGCTGTTTTTT. This translates into CASSSPGQVLTGELFF.

The CDR3 here is CASSLGGGVEKLFF. DNA of the CDR3: TGTGCCAGCAGCTTGGGGGGGGGCGTTGAAAAACTGTTTTTT. The chain is built from TRBV7-2 and TRBJ1-4, with a weak D call TRBD1 (6 bases). Trimming took 3 bases from V and 7 from J, leaving 12 bases between them. The CDR3 has 14 residues. In germline, CDR1 is SGHTA, CDR2 FQGNSA.

In its sample, this clone was seen a few times. This chain connects TRBV11-2 to TRBJ2-7, with D maybe TRBD2 (5 bases). V was clipped by 5 bases and J by 2 bases, with 22 bases between them. Germline V gene sequence: CDR1 SGHAT, CDR2 FQNNGV. The CDR3 length is 17 residues. The CDR3 reads CASSKDAVGAVTYEQYF. CDR3 bases: TGTGCCAGCAGCAAAGATGCGGTGGGAGCCGTCACCTACGAGCAGTACTTC. Looking up the rest from reference TRBV11-2 and TRBJ2-7 gives the full variable domain: EAGVAQSPRYKIIEKRQSVAFWCNPISGHATLYWYQQILGQGPKLLIQFQNNGVVDDSQLPKDRFSAERLKGVDSTLKIQPAKLEDSAVYLCASSKDAVGAVTYEQYFGPGTRLTVT.

The chain carries TRBV24-1 and TRBJ2-3, with TRBD2 matching over 8 bases. CDR3 size: 17 residues. Trimming at V came to 0 bases and at J to 0 bases, leaving 4 bases not matched to a gene. Germline-derived CDR1 and CDR2 are KGHDR and SFDVKD. CDR3: CATSDLLRGESTDTQYF. CDR3 bases: TGTGCCACCAGTGATTTGTTGCGGGGGGAAAGCACAGATACGCAGTATTTT.

This clone appeared a few times. The genes are TRBV6-5 and TRBJ2-1; D not certain. Trimming pared 6 bases from V and 8 bases from J, leaving 11 bases between. The CDR3 extends over 12 amino acids. The germline gives CDR1 MNHEY, CDR2 SVGAGI. CDR3 loop: CASRFVADEQFF. CDR3 bases: TGTGCCAGCAGATTCGTGGCGGATGAGCAGTTCTTC.

The V and J genes are TRBV5-4 and TRBJ2-2, with TRBD1 matching 7 bases. Trimming at V came to 0 bases and at J to 4 bases, leaving 3 bases not matched to a gene. CDR3 size: 15 residues. From germline, CDR1 is SGHNT and CDR2 YYREEE (reference sequence). The CDR3 nucleotides read TGTGCCAGCAGCTTGGCCTCAGGGGGCACCGGGGAGCTGTTTTTT. This translates into CASSLASGGTGELFF.

This chain connects TRBV28 to TRBJ1-4; 7 nucleotides line up with TRBD1. The CDR3 length is 15 residues. Germline V CDR1 and CDR2: MDHEN, SYDVKM. J lost 7 bases, V lost 6 bases, and 11 bases had no gene match. CDR3 sequence: CASSKRGPAGEKLFF. The CDR3 bases are TGTGCCAGCAGCAAGAGGGGGCCTGCTGGTGAAAAACTGTTTTTT.

V is TRBV5-4 and J is TRBJ2-5, with 7 nucleotides matching TRBD2. The CDR3 sequence is 19 residues long. The ends lost 0 bases at V and 5 bases at J; junction bases unmatched: 19. Germline V lookup: CDR1 SGHNT, CDR2 YYREEE (reference sequence). The CDR3 region has the DNA TGTGCCAGCAGCTTGGCATCGGGGAGGGGAAGCTTTTTGTTGGAGACCCAGTACTTC. Translated, it gives CASSLASGRGSFLLETQYF.

V and J are TRBV3-1 (or the pseudogene TRBV3-2) and TRBJ2-5, with 9 bases aligning to TRBD2. Trimming removed 8 bases from V and 5 bases from J; junction bases left unmatched: 9. The CDR3 loop spans 14 amino acids. Germline V lookup: CDR1 LGHDT, CDR2 YNNKEL (reference sequence). CDR3 protein: CASGAGGGEETQYF. The CDR3 nucleotides are TGTGCCAGCGGCGCGGGCGGGGGGGAGGAGACCCAGTACTTC.

The V gene is TRBV2, the J gene TRBJ2-1; 10 bases fit TRBD1. The CDR3 has 14 amino acids. After removal of 4 bases from V and 4 bases from J, the junction contained 1 base not matched to a gene. CDR1 is SNHLY and CDR2 is FYNNEI in the germline V gene. The CDR3 nucleotides read TGTGCCAGCAGTGCGGGACAGGGGTACAATGAGCAGTTCTTC. This codes for CASSAGQGYNEQFF.

This chain connects TRBV11-3 to TRBJ2-7, with 9 bases that match TRBD1. Germline assignment: CDR1 SGHNT and CDR2 YENEEA. This CDR3 is 13 amino acids long. The ends lost 5 bases at V and 5 bases at J; junction bases unmatched: 4. CDR3: CASSTRDRDEQYF. The CDR3 region has the DNA TGTGCCAGCAGCACCCGGGACAGGGACGAGCAGTACTTC.

The chain uses TRBV5-1 and TRBJ2-3, with 10 bases matching TRBD2. The CDR3 is made up of 19 amino acids. The J segment lost 0 bases and the V segment lost 0 bases, leaving 10 bases of the junction unmatched. Germline V gene sequence: CDR1 SGHRS, CDR2 YFSETQ. The CDR3 sequence is CASSLALAGGVLSTDTQYF. The CDR3 DNA follows: TGCGCCAGCAGCTTGGCCTTAGCGGGGGGTGTGCTTAGCACAGATACGCAGTATTTT.

The chain combines TRBV3-1 (or the pseudogene TRBV3-2) with TRBJ2-7, with a weak D call TRBD2 (5 bases). V was shortened by 4 bases and J by 4 bases, with 8 bases between the two germline ends. The germline V gene encodes CDR1 LGHDT and CDR2 YNNKEL (reference sequence). CDR3 size: 12 residues. CDR3 residues: CASSPGGYEQYF. The CDR3 DNA reads as TGTGCCAGCAGCCCGGGCGGGTACGAGCAGTACTTC.

The chain recombines TRBV19 with TRBJ1-6; D perhaps matches TRBD1 (5 bases). V dropped 2 bases and J dropped 15 bases, with 11 bases sitting between them. Germline lookup yields CDR1 LNHDA and CDR2 SQIVND (reference sequence). CDR3 length: 12 amino acids. The CDR3 region is CASSIQGLDLHF. The CDR3 region has the DNA TGTGCCAGTAGTATACAGGGACTTGACCTCCACTTT.

This chain links TRBV28 with TRBJ2-3; 8 nucleotides align to TRBD2. V was clipped by 5 bases and J by 4 bases; unmatched bases: 11. This CDR3 spans 16 amino acids. Germline-derived CDR1 and CDR2 are MDHEN and SYDVKM. The CDR3 DNA follows: TGTGCCAGCAGTGCGAGGACTAGCCGTGTTGCAGATACGCAGTATTTT. Protein product: CASSARTSRVADTQYF.

V gene TRBV7-3 combines with J gene TRBJ1-1; no clear D gene. V was trimmed by 0 bases and J by 0 bases, leaving 5 bases between them. The CDR3 is 14 amino acids. Germline CDR1 SGHTA, CDR2 FQGTGA. CDR3 amino acids: CASSLTAMNTEAFF. DNA of the CDR3: TGTGCCAGCAGCTTAACAGCAATGAACACTGAAGCTTTCTTT.

This chain connects TRBV6-5 to TRBJ1-4, with D hard to call. In germline, CDR1 is MNHEY, CDR2 SVGAGI. V lost 0 bases and J lost 7, with 15 bases in between. The CDR3 spans 16 residues. For the CDR3, the DNA is TGTGCCAGCAGTTACTCCGAGACTCTGCGGGGTGAAAAACTGTTTTTT. This translates into CASSYSETLRGEKLFF.

This chain connects TRBV7-3 to TRBJ2-4; 7 bases align to TRBD1. CDR3 length equals 15 residues. J was trimmed by 4 bases and V by 5 bases; bases with no gene match: 8. Germline lookup yields CDR1 SGHTA and CDR2 FQGTGA. CDR3 coding DNA: TGTGCCAGCAGCCTCGATGGACAGGCAAAAAACATTCAGTACTTC. Residues: CASSLDGQAKNIQYF.

With regard to this clone: One end of the junction is discordant with germline, which a read error may explain. This sequence joins TRBV9 and TRBJ2-3; TRBD1 is a possible D gene (6 bases). Germline assignment: CDR1 SGDLS and CDR2 YYNGEE. The CDR3 loop spans 15 amino acids. The CDR3 loop is CASSVVSGVWGTRYF. The CDR3 DNA is TGTGCCAGCAGCGTAGTGTCAGGGGTGTGGGGTACGCGGTATTTT.

The CDR3: CASSPGQGSNTEAFF. DNA of the CDR3: TGTGCCAGCAGCCCGGGACAGGGGTCGAACACTGAAGCTTTCTTT. The chain carries TRBV3-1 (or the pseudogene TRBV3-2) and TRBJ1-1, with 10 bases that match TRBD1. Germline-derived CDR1 and CDR2 are LGHDT and YNNKEL (reference sequence). The V segment lost 4 bases and the J segment 1 base; nucleotides outside the gene matches: 3. The CDR3 sequence is 15 residues long.